One and the same sample provided the 21 T cell receptor beta chains below, sequenced in a study of blood T cell repertoires in COVID-19. Method: immunoSEQ multiplex PCR; TCRdb's copy keeps in-frame clones and lacks some. In the table there are 150,000 to 200,000 clones, 90% of which are singletons. The sample comprised peripheral blood. The receptors derive from a man aged 55 to 70 with active or convalescent COVID-19.

The genes are TRBV29-1 and TRBJ1-5; D remains unclear. Per the germline V gene, CDR1 is SQVTM and CDR2 is ANQGSEA. Deletions cut 4 bases from V and 4 bases from J, with 14 bases between. CDR3 length: 14 amino acids. The CDR3 sequence is CSVGVGGNNQPQHF. As DNA, the CDR3 is TGCAGCGTTGGAGTGGGAGGGAATAATCAGCCCCAGCATTTT. Filled out from reference TRBV29-1 and TRBJ1-5, the complete variable domain reads SAVISQKPSRDICQRGTSLTIQCQVDSQVTMMFWYRQQPGQSLTLIATANQGSEATYESGFVIDKFPISRPNLTFSTLTVSNMSPEDSSIYLCSVGVGGNNQPQHFGDGTRLSIL.

This clone has just one count. The genes are TRBV5-1 and TRBJ2-1, with 8 bases identical to TRBD2. Unmatched junction bases numbered 4, after V lost 4 bases and J lost 1 base. Germline values: CDR1 SGHRS, CDR2 YFSETQ. The CDR3 consists of 15 residues. DNA for the CDR3: TGCGCCAGCAGCCCCGGACTAGCATCCTACAATGAGCAGTTCTTC. Translated: CASSPGLASYNEQFF.

The chain is built from TRBV5-6 and TRBJ1-1; TRBD1 aligns across 12 bases. The CDR3 is made up of 15 amino acids. Trimming took 1 base from V and 4 from J; bases not matched to a gene: 2. Germline V CDR1 and CDR2: SGHDT, YYEEEE. In DNA form, the CDR3 reads TGTGCCAGCAGCTTGTGGGGACAGGGGGCCACTGAAGCTTTCTTT. Its translation: CASSLWGQGATEAFF.

This chain connects TRBV3-1 (or the pseudogene TRBV3-2) to TRBJ1-1, with 9 bases lining up with TRBD1. J gave up 5 bases and V 4 bases, and 5 bases lay outside the gene matches. Germline V gives CDR1 LGHDT, CDR2 YNNKEL (reference sequence). The CDR3 length is 14 residues. The CDR3 here is CASSPGQGRTEAFF. CDR3 nucleotide sequence: TGTGCCAGCAGCCCTGGACAGGGGAGAACTGAAGCTTTCTTT.

The genes are TRBV2 and TRBJ1-5; D ambiguous. The germline V gene has CDR1 SNHLY and CDR2 FYNNEI. V lost 3 bases and J lost 1, with 10 bases in between. The CDR3 consists of 15 residues. The CDR3 is CASSEGVMSNQPQHF. In DNA, the CDR3 is TGTGCCAGCAGTGAGGGAGTCATGAGCAATCAGCCCCAGCATTTT.

The rearrangement uses TRBV5-4 and TRBJ2-5; 8 nucleotides agree with TRBD2. The CDR3 contains 16 residues. The junction had 4 bases not matched to a gene; V was cut back by 0 bases and J by 0 bases. Germline V gene lookup returns CDR1 SGHNT and CDR2 YYREEE (reference sequence). The CDR3 DNA is TGTGCCAGCAGCTTGGCCCGGGGGGGGTACCAAGAGACCCAGTACTTC. Its protein product is CASSLARGGYQETQYF.

V is TRBV12-3 or TRBV12-4 and J is TRBJ2-7; D remains unclear. Between the trimmed V and J ends, which lost 2 bases and 5 bases, there was a span of 10 bases. CDR3 size: 13 residues. Written as DNA, the CDR3 is TGTGCCAGCAGTTTATCAGTTTACCACGAGCAGTACTTC. Protein product: CASSLSVYHEQYF.

The chain employs TRBV2 and TRBJ2-4, with 9 bases aligning to TRBD2. V lost 6 bases, J lost 9 bases, and 3 bases stayed unmatched. Germline V gene sequence: CDR1 SNHLY, CDR2 FYNNEI. This CDR3 spans 12 amino acids. CDR3 sequence (DNA): TGTGCCAGCAGAAATAGCGGGGGCATTCAGTACTTC. This codes for CASRNSGGIQYF.

For this clone: The sample carries other DNA sequences with the same CDR3. This chain joins TRBV11-2 and TRBJ1-1; D ambiguous. This CDR3 comprises 13 residues. The V gene lost 2 bases and the J gene lost 1 base, with 5 bases spanning the gap. Germline V lookup: CDR1 SGHAT, CDR2 FQNNGV. CDR3 bases: TGTGCCAGCAGCTTAAGAGGGAACACTGAAGCTTTCTTT. Encoded protein: CASSLRGNTEAFF.

V and J are TRBV19 and TRBJ2-2, with D tentatively TRBD1 (5 bases). The CDR3 covers 14 residues. Germline V CDR1 and CDR2: LNHDA, SQIVND (reference sequence). Trimming stripped 7 bases from V and 3 bases from J, with 12 bases between. CDR3 DNA: TGTGCCAGTAAGCAGGGAAGCTACACCGGGGAGCTGTTTTTT. This codes for CASKQGSYTGELFF. The variable domain in full, with the rest retrieved from reference TRBV19 and TRBJ2-2, is DGGITQSPKYLFRKEGQNVTLSCEQNLNHDAMYWYRQDPGQGLRLIYYSQIVNDFQKGDIAEGYSVSREKKESFPLTVTSAQKNPTAFYLCASKQGSYTGELFFGEGSRLTVL.

CDR3 in amino acids: CASTAEGYEQYF. The CDR3 DNA follows: TGTGCCAGCACGGCAGAGGGATACGAGCAGTACTTC. This chain connects TRBV27 to TRBJ2-7, with D perhaps TRBD2 (5 bases). Trimming left V 7 bases short and J 4 bases short, with 11 bases between. Germline V lookup: CDR1 MNHEY, CDR2 SMNVEV (reference sequence). This CDR3 has 12 amino acids.

J is TRBJ2-7 and V is TRBV7-8; 7 nucleotides align to TRBD1. Trimming removed 5 bases from V and 0 bases from J; junction bases left unmatched: 7. CDR3 length: 15 amino acids. Germline V CDR1 and CDR2: SGHVS, FQNEAQ. The CDR3 is CASSPRGSSSYEQYF. CDR3 nucleotide sequence: TGTGCCAGCAGCCCCAGGGGGTCGAGCTCCTACGAGCAGTACTTC.

The chain is built from TRBV3-1 (or the pseudogene TRBV3-2) and TRBJ1-6; no reliable D call. Germline CDR1 LGHDT, CDR2 YNNKEL (reference sequence). Trimming took 1 base from V and 7 from J, leaving 5 bases between them. The length of the CDR3 is 13 residues. The CDR3 here is CASSQVRNSPLHF. The CDR3, as DNA: TGTGCCAGCAGCCAAGTCCGGAATTCACCCCTCCACTTT.

The J gene is TRBJ1-1, the V gene TRBV7-9; no reliable D call. V lost 1 base to trimming and J lost 6 bases, with 9 bases between them. Per the germline V gene, CDR1 is SEHNR and CDR2 is FQNEAQ (reference sequence). CDR3 length equals 13 residues. The DNA of the CDR3 is TGTGCCAGCAGCTTAGGGGCTTTGGCTGAAGCTTTCTTT. It is translated as CASSLGALAEAFF.

The chain recombines TRBV3-1 (or the pseudogene TRBV3-2) with TRBJ1-2; 9 bases are a match to TRBD1. The length of the CDR3 is 15 residues. Trimming at V came to 1 base and at J to 6 bases, leaving 6 bases not matched to a gene. CDR1 and CDR2 (germline): LGHDT, YNNKEL (reference sequence). The CDR3 sequence is CASSQGQGGVHGYTF. In DNA, the CDR3 is TGTGCCAGCAGCCAAGGACAGGGGGGGGTCCATGGCTACACCTTC.

This clone has only one observation. The chain employs TRBV5-4 and TRBJ2-2, with TRBD1 identical over 9 bases. This CDR3 region has 16 residues. V gave up 4 bases and J gave up 3 bases; unmatched junction bases: 7. From germline, CDR1 is SGHNT and CDR2 YYREEE (reference sequence). DNA for the CDR3: TGTGCCAGCAGCCCTCCACAGGGGGCGGACACCGGGGAGCTGTTTTTT. Protein product: CASSPPQGADTGELFF.

In nucleotides, the CDR3 is TGTGTCAGAAGCTTAGAGACTAGCTTCACAGATACGCAGTATTTT. Translation: CVRSLETSFTDTQYF. This chain connects TRBV7-5 to TRBJ2-3; TRBD2, the D gene given by the table, was not confirmed from the DNA. TRBV7-5 is described as a pseudogene. CDR3 length: 15 amino acids.

The chain carries TRBV18 and TRBJ1-5; possibly TRBD1 for D (6 bases). Germline CDR1 is KGHSH and CDR2 is LQKENI. The CDR3 extends over 15 amino acids. The V end was cut by 6 bases, the J end by 5 bases, with 17 bases between. The CDR3 region is CASSLEGKGDQPQHF. DNA for the CDR3: TGTGCCAGCTCCCTTGAGGGGAAGGGGGATCAGCCCCAGCATTTT.

This chain uses TRBV20-1 with TRBJ1-3; the D gene is possibly TRBD1 (5 bases). Germline-derived CDR1 and CDR2 are DFQATT and SNEGSKA (reference sequence). Deletions cut 3 bases from V and 6 bases from J, with 15 bases between. CDR3 length: 14 residues. The CDR3 DNA follows: TGCAGTGCTAGTCACCGACAGATCTCAAACACCATATATTTT. Encoded protein: CSASHRQISNTIYF.

This sequence joins TRBV27 and TRBJ2-1; D ambiguous. CDR3 length: 14 residues. CDR1 is MNHEY and CDR2 is SMNVEV in the germline V gene (reference sequence). V was cut by 6 bases and J by 4 bases, with 13 bases left in between. CDR3 coding DNA: TGTGCCAGCAGCCCACAGAATTTTTACAATGAGCAGTTCTTC. Protein: CASSPQNFYNEQFF.

The chain uses TRBV19 and TRBJ2-7; TRBD2 aligns across 8 bases. CDR1 and CDR2 (germline): LNHDA, SQIVND (reference sequence). V lost 3 bases, J lost 2 bases, and 3 bases stayed unmatched. The CDR3 loop spans 14 amino acids. The CDR3 DNA reads TGTGCCAGTAGTATGGCGGGAGGTGCCTACGAGCAGTACTTC. Protein sequence: CASSMAGGAYEQYF. Together with reference TRBV19 and TRBJ2-7, the CDR3 gives the full variable domain: DGGITQSPKYLFRKEGQNVTLSCEQNLNHDAMYWYRQDPGQGLRLIYYSQIVNDFQKGDIAEGYSVSREKKESFPLTVTSAQKNPTAFYLCASSMAGGAYEQYFGPGTRLTVT.